The 13 T cell receptor beta chains below come from one sample, sequenced in a study of blood T cell repertoires in COVID-19. Assay: immunoSEQ multiplex PCR; the TCRdb copy retains only in-frame clones and omits some. The data hold 450,000 or so clones, with approximately 90% observed a single time. Sample: peripheral blood. The source is a man in his late teens or twenties with COVID-19, enrolled during active disease.

The chain combines TRBV25-1 with TRBJ1-6; unclear D gene. From germline, CDR1 is MGHDK and CDR2 SYGVNS. Trimming took 3 bases from V and 4 from J, leaving 10 bases between them. The CDR3 loop spans 15 amino acids. The CDR3 is CASSDASAYNSPLHF. In DNA form, the CDR3 reads TGTGCCAGCAGTGACGCATCCGCGTATAATTCACCCCTCCACTTT.

The CDR3 loop is CASSARDRGNYGYTF. The CDR3 coding sequence is TGTGCCAGCAGCGCCCGGGACAGGGGCAACTATGGCTACACCTTC. The V call is TRBV7-9, the J call TRBJ1-2; 10 bases map to TRBD1. Unmatched junction bases numbered 5, after V lost 5 bases and J lost 2 bases. Germline V lookup: CDR1 SEHNR, CDR2 FQNEAQ (reference sequence). This CDR3 region has 15 residues.

The chain combines TRBV10-1 with TRBJ2-7, with unresolved D. Looked up from germline, CDR1 is WNHNN and CDR2 is SYGVQD (reference sequence). With 5 bases removed from V and 3 bases from J, the gap between germline ends came to 11 bases. This CDR3 comprises 13 residues. CDR3 residues: CASSINLGYEQYF. DNA for the CDR3: TGCGCCAGCAGTATCAACCTCGGCTACGAGCAGTACTTC.

The chain combines TRBV5-1 with TRBJ2-4; TRBD2 agrees at 11 bases. Germline CDR1 and CDR2: SGHRS and YFSETQ. The ends lost 4 bases at V and 0 bases at J; junction bases unmatched: 9. The CDR3 length is 18 residues. DNA for the CDR3: TGCGCCAGCAGCCCTAAAGGGACTAGCGGTATAGCCAAAAACATTCAGTACTTC. The encoded protein is CASSPKGTSGIAKNIQYF.

The chain carries TRBV2 and TRBJ1-5, with D possibly matching TRBD1 (5 bases). Trimming left V 6 bases short and J 6 bases short, with 15 bases between. This CDR3 has 14 amino acids. Germline-derived CDR1 and CDR2 are SNHLY and FYNNEI. The DNA of the CDR3 is TGTGCCAGCAGCGCCCAAGGGGAGGTTCAGCCCCAGCATTTT. This codes for CASSAQGEVQPQHF.

The CDR3 reads CASSDRGANTEAFF. The CDR3 region has the DNA TGTGCCAGCAGCGACAGGGGCGCAAACACTGAAGCTTTCTTT. The chain links TRBV3-1 (or the pseudogene TRBV3-2) to TRBJ1-1, with 8 bases that match TRBD1. The V segment lost 5 bases and the J segment 2 bases; nucleotides outside the gene matches: 4. CDR1 is LGHDT, CDR2 YNNKEL, per germline (reference sequence). CDR3 length equals 14 residues.

This clone has more than one count but fewer than ten. The CDR3 here is CASSPLDLRNTIYF. The CDR3 DNA reads TGTGCCAGCAGCCCCCTGGACTTGCGAAACACCATATATTTT. The chain carries TRBV9 and TRBJ1-3; D unclear. With 4 bases removed from V and 5 bases from J, the gap between germline ends came to 13 bases. The CDR3 contains 14 residues. Germline-derived CDR1 and CDR2 are SGDLS and YYNGEE.

This chain links TRBV9 with TRBJ2-1; D is undetermined. Germline CDR1 is SGDLS and CDR2 is YYNGEE. V gave up 2 bases and J gave up 1 base, with 13 bases separating them. CDR3 length: 16 residues. As DNA, the CDR3 is TGTGCCAGCAGCGTTACGACCGGGTATTCCTACAATGAGCAGTTCTTC. It is translated as CASSVTTGYSYNEQFF.

The V gene is TRBV29-1, the J gene TRBJ1-1; 9 bases map to TRBD1. Germline CDR1 is SQVTM and CDR2 is ANQGSEA. Losses at the gene ends were 4 bases for V and 0 bases for J; bases not matched to a gene: 6. CDR3 length: 15 amino acids. The CDR3 protein is CSVGTGDTLNTEAFF. DNA of the CDR3: TGCAGCGTTGGGACAGGGGACACTTTGAACACTGAAGCTTTCTTT.

J is TRBJ2-7 and V is TRBV27; D is possibly TRBD1 (5 bases). The V end was cut by 3 bases, the J end by 3 bases, with 12 bases between. The CDR3 extends over 14 amino acids. The germline V gene encodes CDR1 MNHEY and CDR2 SMNVEV (reference sequence). In DNA, the CDR3 is TGTGCCAGCAGTTTCCGCAGGGCCGACTACGAGCAGTACTTC. It specifies CASSFRRADYEQYF.

The chain employs TRBV6-5 and TRBJ1-2; 9 nucleotides line up with TRBD1. J lost 5 bases, V lost 5 bases, and 6 bases had no gene match. The germline CDR1 and CDR2 sequences are MNHEY and SVGAGI. This CDR3 is built from 14 residues. The CDR3 reads CASSSGTGIYGYTF. The CDR3 DNA follows: TGTGCCAGCAGTAGCGGGACAGGGATTTATGGCTACACCTTC.

V usage is TRBV5-6 and J usage is TRBJ2-7; TRBD1 is a possible D gene (5 bases). V gave up 0 bases and J gave up 5 bases, with 21 bases separating them. The germline CDR1 and CDR2 sequences are SGHDT and YYEEEE. The CDR3 has 17 amino acids. The CDR3 spells CASSLDRYTGRLNEQYF. The CDR3 DNA sequence: TGTGCCAGCAGCTTGGACCGCTATACAGGTCGTCTCAACGAGCAGTACTTC.

The V gene is TRBV11-3, the J gene TRBJ2-7; 8 nucleotides line up with TRBD2. Germline V CDR1 and CDR2: SGHNT, YENEEA. The V segment lost 5 bases and the J segment 5 bases; nucleotides outside the gene matches: 17. CDR3 size: 17 residues. The CDR3 region has the DNA TGTGCCAGCAGCCCGCTAAGCGGGGGCCCCCTTGGTGACGAGCAGTACTTC. Protein product: CASSPLSGGPLGDEQYF.